This T cell receptor (beta chain) appears in the sequencing data of a study of ipilimumab plus nivolumab after autologous stem cell transplantation. Here immunoSEQ multiplex PCR was the method, and the copy in TCRdb shows in-frame clones only, minus some. The sample has approximately 18,000 clones, 81% seen once. V lost 0 bases and J lost 6, with 18 bases in between. Germline loops: CDR1 SGHTS, CDR2 YDEGEE. CDR3 length equals 16 residues. The sample was PBMCs, taken in a trial of ipilimumab plus nivolumab as post-transplant consolidation. The clonotype originates from a male donor with diffuse large B-cell lymphoma. The chain links TRBV5-8 to TRBJ1-1; D may be TRBD1 (6 bases). CDR3 coding DNA: TGTGCCAGCAGCTTGGCGGTTACAGGGTCGCTCGCTGAAGCTTTCTTT. Residues: CASSLAVTGSLAEAFF.